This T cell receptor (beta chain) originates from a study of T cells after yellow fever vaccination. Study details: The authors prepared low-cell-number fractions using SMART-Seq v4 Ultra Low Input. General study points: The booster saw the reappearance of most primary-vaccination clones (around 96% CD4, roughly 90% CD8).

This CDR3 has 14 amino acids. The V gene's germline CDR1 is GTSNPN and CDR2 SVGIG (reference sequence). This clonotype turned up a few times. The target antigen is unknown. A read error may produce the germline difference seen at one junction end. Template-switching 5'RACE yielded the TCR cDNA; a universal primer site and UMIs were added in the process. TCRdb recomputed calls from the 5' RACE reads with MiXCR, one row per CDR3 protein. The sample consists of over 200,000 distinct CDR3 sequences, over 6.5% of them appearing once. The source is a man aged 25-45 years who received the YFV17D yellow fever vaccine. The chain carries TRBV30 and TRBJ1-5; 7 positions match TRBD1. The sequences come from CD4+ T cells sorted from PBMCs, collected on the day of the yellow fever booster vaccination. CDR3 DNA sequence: TGTGCCTGGAGCTTCCTAGGGGGCAAGCAGCCCCAGCATTTT. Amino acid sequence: CAWSFLGGKQPQHF.